These T cell receptor beta chains were read from a single sample in a study of blood T cell repertoires in COVID-19. Sequencing was performed with immunoSEQ multiplex PCR; in TCRdb, only in-frame clones are kept and a portion is missing. In the table there are under 200,000 clones, over 80% of which are singletons. Sequenced: peripheral blood. These receptor sequences come from an older woman who had recovered from COVID-19. Each CDR3 is given with its conserved first and last residue. A D gene is named only where the DNA matches it firmly. Size is omitted from some rows. Given values are once, few, many or a class for expanded clones.

>TRBV7-2|TRBD1|.|TRBJ2-7
CASSFIDRGQEQYF
TGTGCCAGCAGCTTTATAGACAGGGGGCAGGAGCAGTACTTC
>TRBV27|.|.|TRBJ1-1
CASRWLQGRDAEAFF
TGTGCCAGCAGGTGGCTGCAGGGCAGAGACGCTGAAGCTTTCTTT
>TRBV5-1|TRBD1|.|TRBJ1-1
CASSPGTGTTEAFF
TGCGCCAGCAGCCCGGGGACAGGGACCACTGAAGCTTTCTTT
>TRBV5-1|.|.|TRBJ1-1
CASSLLKGDTEAFF
TGCGCCAGCAGCCTGCTTAAGGGGGATACTGAAGCTTTCTTT
>TRBV28|TRBD1|.|TRBJ1-2
CASTIQGAYGYTF
TGTGCCAGCACCATCCAGGGGGCTTACGGCTACACCTTC
>TRBV2|.|.|TRBJ1-2
CASRTTQYYGYTF
TGTGCCAGCAGAACCACCCAGTATTATGGCTACACCTTC
>TRBV2|TRBD1|.|TRBJ1-5
CASSSDRQGMGQPQHF
TGTGCCAGCAGCTCCGACCGACAGGGAATGGGACAGCCCCAGCATTTT
>TRBV10-3|TRBD1|.|TRBJ1-5
CAISGQGNQPQHF
TGTGCCATCAGCGGACAGGGCAATCAGCCCCAGCATTTT
>TRBV5-1|TRBD2|.|TRBJ2-1
CASRGTSGDNEQFF
TGCGCCAGCAGGGGGACTAGCGGGGACAATGAGCAGTTCTTC
>TRBV5-1|.|.|TRBJ2-7
CASSLDGGAYYEQYF
TGCGCCAGCAGCTTGGATGGGGGGGCGTATTACGAGCAGTACTTC
>TRBV20-1|TRBD1|.|TRBJ1-5
CSASPGQGKGQPQHF
TGCAGTGCTAGTCCCGGACAGGGGAAAGGTCAGCCCCAGCATTTT
>TRBV20-1|.|.|TRBJ1-2
CSVIVQGGYTF
TGCAGTGTCATTGTCCAGGGGGGCTACACCTTC
>TRBV5-1|.|few|TRBJ2-7
CASSSLIGGEQYF
TGCGCCAGCAGCTCGCTAATCGGGGGCGAGCAGTACTTC
>TRBV5-1|.|once|TRBJ1-3
CASSSFGADAGNTIYF
TGCGCCAGCAGCTCCTTTGGGGCGGACGCTGGAAACACCATATATTTT
>TRBV24-1|.|.|TRBJ1-1
CATSDGRDTEAFF
TGTGCCACCAGTGACGGCAGGGACACTGAAGCTTTCTTT
>TRBV5-1|.|.|TRBJ1-2
CASSLSGLSYGYTF
TGCGCCAGCAGCTTGTCAGGGCTAAGCTATGGCTACACCTTC
>TRBV7-6|.|.|TRBJ2-2
CASSPWASNTGELFF
TGTGCCAGCAGCCCCTGGGCCTCGAACACCGGGGAGCTGTTTTTT
>TRBV5-1|.|.|TRBJ2-3
CASSYSGVEIDTQYF
TGCGCCAGCAGCTACAGCGGCGTCGAAATAGATACGCAGTATTTT
>TRBV5-1|.|.|TRBJ2-2
CASRVPGGANTGELFF
TGCGCCAGCAGGGTACCGGGGGGCGCGAACACCGGGGAGCTGTTTTTT
>TRBV6-5|.|.|TRBJ2-5
CASRTNYQETQYF
TGTGCCAGCAGGACTAACTACCAAGAGACCCAGTACTTC
>TRBV7-6|TRBD1|.|TRBJ2-2
CASSFLPTGGNTGELFF
TGTGCCAGCAGCTTTCTCCCGACAGGGGGGAACACCGGGGAGCTGTTTTTT
>TRBV9|.|.|TRBJ1-2
CASSTGSGNYGYTF
TGTGCCAGCAGTACAGGGTCTGGCAACTATGGCTACACCTTC
>TRBV14|.|.|TRBJ1-1
CASSQGRGRRGGDTEAFF
TGTGCCAGCAGCCAAGGGAGGGGTCGAAGGGGAGGTGACACTGAAGCTTTCTTT
>TRBV5-1|TRBD1|once|TRBJ1-2
CASSNSGVTGGYGYTF
TGCGCCAGCAGCAACTCGGGGGTTACAGGGGGATATGGCTACACCTTC
>TRBV5-4|TRBD1|.|TRBJ2-1
CASSLFLRTGPSSYNEQFF
TGTGCCAGCAGCTTGTTTCTCCGGACAGGGCCGAGCTCCTACAATGAGCAGTTCTTC
>TRBV19|TRBD1|.|TRBJ1-1
CASSARGDTEAFF
TGTGCCAGTAGTGCCAGGGGGGACACTGAAGCTTTCTTT
>TRBV28|TRBD2|.|TRBJ2-1
CASTPGAGKNNEQFF
TGTGCCAGCACCCCAGGAGCGGGGAAAAACAATGAGCAGTTCTTC
>TRBV28|.|.|TRBJ2-7
CASSLISYEQYF
TGTGCCAGCAGTTTAATTAGCTACGAGCAGTACTTC